The entry below describes one T cell receptor (beta chain). Its antigen is not identified. 5'RACE, which relied on constant-segment primers, yielded TCR alpha and TCR beta cDNA libraries carrying sample barcodes and UMIs. TCRdb passed the 5' RACE reads through MiXCR, listing each CDR3 protein once. The sample contains hundreds of thousands of distinct CDR3 sequences, more than 15% of which appear only once. Trimming removed 0 bases at V and 8 bases at J, with 10 bases between. Germline V gives CDR1 KGHDR, CDR2 SFDVKD. The CDR3 spans 14 residues. This record comes from a study of T-cell memory formation after mild COVID-19. Study-level results: Pre-infection memory held some responding clones, suggesting pre-existing cross-reactive T cells responded. For contracting clones, CD4+ ones sat mainly in CM and EM, CD8+ in EMRA.

This rearrangement joins TRBV24-1 to TRBJ2-1; D is unclear. The material sequenced was PBMCs or a T cell subset sorted from them (not recorded which). This receptor was obtained from a man aged 18-30 years who had mild COVID-19 (a few samples of this study predate the infection). Cell type and time point are not known. CDR3 sequence reads: CATSDLQLAHEQFF. As DNA, the CDR3 is TGTGCCACCAGTGATTTGCAGCTGGCTCATGAGCAGTTCTTC.